The rows below give T cell receptor beta chains drawn from one sample of a study of T-cell memory formation after mild COVID-19. A single record per CDR3 protein comes from TCRdb applying MiXCR to the 5' RACE reads. The data contain 160,000 or so distinct CDR3 sequences, roughly a third of them singletons. Input material: PBMCs or a T cell subset sorted from them (not recorded which). The source of these receptors is an adult woman who had mild COVID-19 (a few samples of this study predate the infection). Cell type and time point are not known. CDR3s include the opening cysteine and the closing phenylalanine or tryptophan. Each record gives: V gene, J gene, CDR3 protein.

v_call: TRBV19; j_call: TRBJ2-1; cdr3_aa: CASSVLSGSYNEQFF
v_call: TRBV12-3/TRBV12-4; j_call: TRBJ2-3; cdr3_aa: CASSFRDHLFGDTQYF
v_call: TRBV6-5; j_call: TRBJ2-2; cdr3_aa: CASRLGTDRGELFF
v_call: TRBV13; j_call: TRBJ2-7; cdr3_aa: CASDRTGDSSYEQYF
v_call: TRBV12-3/TRBV12-4; j_call: TRBJ2-7; cdr3_aa: CASTATYEQYF
v_call: TRBV14; j_call: TRBJ1-6; cdr3_aa: CASSQHPPGYNSPLHF
v_call: TRBV2; j_call: TRBJ1-5; cdr3_aa: CASSVDRAINQPQHF
v_call: TRBV19; j_call: TRBJ1-1; cdr3_aa: CASSILQGNTEAFF
v_call: TRBV11-2; j_call: TRBJ2-7; cdr3_aa: CASSPLGAGFGWKREQYF
v_call: TRBV7-2; j_call: TRBJ2-1; cdr3_aa: CASSLAGEQFF
v_call: TRBV7-2; j_call: TRBJ2-7; cdr3_aa: CASTSWTASYEQYF
v_call: TRBV7-2; j_call: TRBJ2-7; cdr3_aa: CASSVQGSVTYEQYF
v_call: TRBV3-1; j_call: TRBJ2-1; cdr3_aa: CASKGASNEQFF
v_call: TRBV29-1; j_call: TRBJ2-7; cdr3_aa: CSVQDRGPYEQYF
v_call: TRBV6-2/TRBV6-3; j_call: TRBJ2-7; cdr3_aa: CASTTLPGQGYEQYF
v_call: TRBV4-1; j_call: TRBJ1-2; cdr3_aa: CASSQEGQGRGGYTF
v_call: TRBV6-2/TRBV6-3; j_call: TRBJ2-6; cdr3_aa: CASSFRGSGANVLTF
v_call: TRBV7-2; j_call: TRBJ1-2; cdr3_aa: CASSLTTGGYTF
v_call: TRBV5-1; j_call: TRBJ2-5; cdr3_aa: CVSSPRTGETQYF
v_call: TRBV5-5; j_call: TRBJ2-7; cdr3_aa: CASSTGPEGYEQYF
v_call: TRBV12-3/TRBV12-4; j_call: TRBJ1-1; cdr3_aa: CASSPPGQGEFGAFF
v_call: TRBV18; j_call: TRBJ2-7; cdr3_aa: CASSQQAPVDRIYEQYF
v_call: TRBV20-1; j_call: TRBJ1-1; cdr3_aa: CSASLQGGTEAFF
v_call: TRBV20-1; j_call: TRBJ2-1; cdr3_aa: CSAPVASGGSYNEQFF
v_call: TRBV6-1; j_call: TRBJ1-3; cdr3_aa: CASSLSGNTIYF
v_call: TRBV5-4; j_call: TRBJ2-5; cdr3_aa: CASSLGGDQRTQYF
v_call: TRBV20-1; j_call: TRBJ2-5; cdr3_aa: CSARAGPQTQYF
v_call: TRBV7-2; j_call: TRBJ2-7; cdr3_aa: CASSTGGGPAYEQYF
v_call: TRBV3-1; j_call: TRBJ2-3; cdr3_aa: CASRQSPWGKESTDTQYF
v_call: TRBV18; j_call: TRBJ1-1; cdr3_aa: CASSPDGGLTAFF
v_call: TRBV7-9; j_call: TRBJ1-1; cdr3_aa: CASSLRGLGNTEAFF
v_call: TRBV4-2; j_call: TRBJ2-3; cdr3_aa: CASSEAGEDTQYF
v_call: TRBV7-9; j_call: TRBJ2-7; cdr3_aa: CASSSDSGPTYEQYF
v_call: TRBV12-3/TRBV12-4; j_call: TRBJ2-3; cdr3_aa: CASSSSGGRDTQYF
v_call: TRBV24-1; j_call: TRBJ2-1; cdr3_aa: CATSDFGLEQFF
v_call: TRBV11-3; j_call: TRBJ2-1; cdr3_aa: CASTAARRPLVEQFF
v_call: TRBV9; j_call: TRBJ1-2; cdr3_aa: CASSDPRRGYTF
v_call: TRBV20-1; j_call: TRBJ2-7; cdr3_aa: CSASGGIYEQYF
v_call: TRBV6-5; j_call: TRBJ2-1; cdr3_aa: CASSQDREDYNEQFF
v_call: TRBV7-9; j_call: TRBJ2-7; cdr3_aa: CASSLSVWDRDREQYF
v_call: TRBV6-2/TRBV6-3; j_call: TRBJ2-2; cdr3_aa: CASSLGGDRANTGELFF
v_call: TRBV29-1; j_call: TRBJ1-1; cdr3_aa: CSVEDGTHTEAFF
v_call: TRBV12-3/TRBV12-4; j_call: TRBJ2-7; cdr3_aa: CASSWGQARSSYEQYF
v_call: TRBV6-2/TRBV6-3; j_call: TRBJ2-3; cdr3_aa: CASIPAGGGTDTQYF
v_call: TRBV15; j_call: TRBJ1-1; cdr3_aa: CATSGRNTEAFF
v_call: TRBV12-3/TRBV12-4; j_call: TRBJ1-5; cdr3_aa: CASSRPGLGDQPQHF
v_call: TRBV21-1; j_call: TRBJ2-1; cdr3_aa: CASSKEGTSGGDSSYNEQFF
v_call: TRBV5-1; j_call: TRBJ2-3; cdr3_aa: CASSQGYASDTQYF
v_call: TRBV21-1; j_call: TRBJ2-3; cdr3_aa: CASSKRCRGQDTQYF
v_call: TRBV13; j_call: TRBJ2-1; cdr3_aa: CASSSMDAEQFF
v_call: TRBV29-1; j_call: TRBJ1-1; cdr3_aa: CSGVIEQNRVWF
v_call: TRBV6-6; j_call: TRBJ2-3; cdr3_aa: CASSMTSGDTQYF
v_call: TRBV24-1; j_call: TRBJ2-1; cdr3_aa: CATSDLNLAGGSYNEQFF
v_call: TRBV7-9; j_call: TRBJ2-3; cdr3_aa: CASSSGMWEGRTDTQYF
v_call: TRBV29-1; j_call: TRBJ2-1; cdr3_aa: CSVGAGTGEQFF
v_call: TRBV12-3/TRBV12-4; j_call: TRBJ2-7; cdr3_aa: CASGTSFYEQYF
v_call: TRBV4-1; j_call: TRBJ1-2; cdr3_aa: CASSQAPGREYYGYTF
v_call: TRBV15; j_call: TRBJ2-7; cdr3_aa: CATSRRGTGFSYEQYF
v_call: TRBV6-5; j_call: TRBJ1-2; cdr3_aa: CASSYRGRDGYTF